Presented here are 17 T cell receptor beta chains from one specimen sequenced in a study of cytomegalovirus exposure and HLA in healthy donors. Both 60 Vbeta primers and 13 Jbeta primers went into the PCR. Libraries were prepared by immunoSEQ multiplex PCR; TCRdb keeps only in-frame clonotypes and omits some of them. The table shows about 170,000 clones, with around 73% occurring only once. The source material was PBMCs. Source of these receptors: a woman in her late teens or twenties in good health and CMV-seropositive.

The chain is built from TRBV7-8 and TRBJ2-5, with 7 bases identical to TRBD2. V was pared by 8 bases and J by 5 bases, with 20 bases of the junction left unmatched. The length of the CDR3 is 17 residues. Germline CDR1 is SGHVS and CDR2 is FQNEAQ. The CDR3 protein is CASWGGEWGSGEETQYF. The DNA for the CDR3 is TGTGCCAGCTGGGGCGGGGAATGGGGAAGCGGGGAGGAGACCCAGTACTTC.

The genes are TRBV29-1 and TRBJ2-6; 10 positions agree with TRBD2. Trimming took 5 bases from V and 1 from J; bases not matched to a gene: 11. The CDR3 runs 18 residues. Germline lookup yields CDR1 SQVTM and CDR2 ANQGSEA. In DNA, the CDR3 is TGCAGCGTTCGACAAACTAGCGGGGAACCATCTGGGGCCAACGTCCTGACTTTC. It specifies CSVRQTSGEPSGANVLTF.

The chain uses TRBV5-4 and TRBJ2-3; tentative D call: TRBD2 (6 bases). The CDR3 extends over 16 amino acids. Trimming took off 6 bases at V and 1 base at J, with 18 bases between the two ends. Germline V gene sequence: CDR1 SGHNT, CDR2 YYREEE (reference sequence). The CDR3 protein is CASIPSGGKGTDTQYF. CDR3 DNA: TGTGCCAGCATCCCTTCCGGGGGAAAGGGCACAGATACGCAGTATTTT.

The chain carries TRBV6-6 and TRBJ1-1; D remains ambiguous. The CDR3 length is 11 residues. Trimming took off 11 bases at V and 11 bases at J, with 18 bases between the two ends. In germline, CDR1 is MNHNY, CDR2 SVGAGI (reference sequence). The CDR3 is CAVKTGIEAFF. CDR3 DNA: TGTGCCGTAAAAACCGGGATTGAGGCTTTCTTT.

For this clone: Germline and junction disagree at one end, which may indicate a read error. The chain couples TRBV7-7 to TRBJ2-7; D possibly corresponds to TRBD1 (5 bases). CDR1 is SSHAT, CDR2 FNYEAQ, per germline (reference sequence). The CDR3 is 14 residues long. The CDR3, as DNA: TGTGCTAGCAGCGCCTCTGGACAAATCGGCGAGCAGTACTTC. It codes for CASSASGQIGEQYF.

The chain is built from TRBV9 and TRBJ1-1; D is possibly TRBD1 (6 bases). Germline loops: CDR1 SGDLS, CDR2 YYNGEE. There are 15 residues in the CDR3. V was cut by 4 bases and J by 0 bases, with 13 bases left in between. The CDR3: CASSRRGQLNTEAFF. The CDR3 DNA sequence: TGTGCCAGCAGCCGTCGCGGACAGTTGAACACTGAAGCTTTCTTT.

The chain combines TRBV6-5 with TRBJ2-7, with 9 bases identical to TRBD1. Germline V gives CDR1 MNHEY, CDR2 SVGAGI. The ends lost 4 bases at V and 4 bases at J; junction bases unmatched: 11. The CDR3 loop spans 16 amino acids. CDR3 nucleotides: TGTGCCAGCAGTTTGGCAACCGGGACAGGGAAATACGAGCAGTACTTC. This gives the protein CASSLATGTGKYEQYF.

This clone was recorded once. The V gene is TRBV11-2, the J gene TRBJ2-7, with 7 bases identical to TRBD2. Germline lookup yields CDR1 SGHAT and CDR2 FQNNGV. V lost 5 bases to trimming and J lost 4 bases; unmatched junction nucleotides: 8. This CDR3 is built from 14 residues. CDR3 sequence: CASSGGERGYEQYF. CDR3 sequence (DNA): TGTGCCAGCAGCGGAGGGGAGCGGGGATACGAGCAGTACTTC.

Comments on this clone: In the same sample, other DNA sequences code for this CDR3. The V and J genes are TRBV6-6 and TRBJ2-1; the D gene is possibly TRBD1 (5 bases). The CDR3 extends over 14 amino acids. The ends were cut back, 0 bases at V and 3 bases at J, with 6 bases in the middle. The germline V gene has CDR1 MNHNY and CDR2 SVGAGI (reference sequence). The CDR3 DNA reads TGTGCCAGCAGTTACTCCAGGGTCTACAATGAGCAGTTCTTC. The encoded protein is CASSYSRVYNEQFF.

The chain recombines TRBV18 with TRBJ2-2; no reliable D call. V dropped 0 bases and J dropped 4 bases, with 3 bases sitting between them. CDR1 and CDR2 (germline): KGHSH, LQKENI. The CDR3 is 13 residues long. The chain's CDR3 is CASSPPATGELFF. The CDR3 bases are TGTGCCAGCTCACCACCAGCCACCGGGGAGCTGTTTTTT. Full variable domain (missing parts from reference TRBV18 and TRBJ2-2): NAGVMQNPRHLVRRRGQEARLRCSPMKGHSHVYWYRQLPEEGLKFMVYLQKENIIDESGMPKERFSAEFPKEGPSILRIQQVVRGDSAAYFCASSPPATGELFFGEGSRLTVL.

The chain uses TRBV5-1 and TRBJ1-1; D may be TRBD1 (5 bases). CDR1 is SGHRS, CDR2 YFSETQ, per germline. The CDR3 is made up of 14 amino acids. Trimming shortened V by 4 bases and J by 1 base, and 11 bases separated the two germline ends. The CDR3 nucleotides are TGCGCCAGCAGCCACCTGGGGGGGAACACTGAAGCTTTCTTT. It specifies CASSHLGGNTEAFF.

This chain joins TRBV5-6 and TRBJ2-2; the D gene is possibly TRBD1 (5 bases). The CDR3 is made up of 14 amino acids. Germline V CDR1 and CDR2: SGHDT, YYEEEE. Trimming shortened V by 2 bases and J by 5 bases, and 10 bases separated the two germline ends. The CDR3 here is CASSFRVSTGELFF. CDR3 coding DNA: TGTGCCAGCAGCTTCAGGGTATCGACCGGGGAGCTGTTTTTT. Full variable domain (outside the CDR3, taken from reference TRBV5-6 and TRBJ2-2): DAGVTQSPTHLIKTRGQQVTLRCSPKSGHDTVSWYQQALGQGPQFIFQYYEEEERQRGNFPDRFSGHQFPNYSSELNVNALLLGDSALYLCASSFRVSTGELFFGEGSRLTVL.

The rearrangement joins TRBV11-1 to TRBJ2-7; D gene ambiguous. The germline V gene has CDR1 SGHAT and CDR2 FQDESV (reference sequence). V lost 2 bases and J 1 base, leaving 9 bases between the germline ends. The CDR3 is 14 residues long. The CDR3 is CASSLSFRSYEQYF. CDR3 in DNA: TGTGCCAGCAGCTTATCCTTCAGATCCTACGAGCAGTACTTC. Combining the CDR3 with reference TRBV11-1 and TRBJ2-7 gives the whole variable domain EAEVAQSPRYKITEKSQAVAFWCDPISGHATLYWYRQILGQGPELLVQFQDESVVDDSQLPKDRFSAERLKGVDSTLKIQPAELGDSAMYLCASSLSFRSYEQYFGPGTRLTVT.

This chain uses TRBV6-5 with TRBJ1-1; 8 bases line up with TRBD1. V lost 0 bases to trimming and J lost 2 bases; unmatched junction nucleotides: 2. Per germline, CDR1 MNHEY and CDR2 SVGAGI. CDR3 length equals 15 residues. CDR3 bases: TGTGCCAGCAGTTACTCGACAGGGGTCAACACTGAAGCTTTCTTT. It translates to CASSYSTGVNTEAFF.

This chain links TRBV9 with TRBJ1-2; D possibly corresponds to TRBD1 (5 bases). From germline, CDR1 is SGDLS and CDR2 YYNGEE. The CDR3 totals 14 residues. V dropped 4 bases and J dropped 4 bases, with 14 bases sitting between them. Here the CDR3 reads CASSWDGGAYGYTF. The DNA for the CDR3 is TGTGCCAGCAGCTGGGACGGAGGGGCCTATGGCTACACCTTC.

This rearrangement joins TRBV4-2 to TRBJ2-1; D perhaps matches TRBD1 (5 bases). The CDR3 has 14 residues. Trimming removed 8 bases from V and 5 bases from J, with 16 bases in between. Looked up from germline, CDR1 is LGHNA and CDR2 is YNFKEQ. The CDR3 here is CASSQTAVDNEQFF. CDR3 in DNA: TGTGCCAGCTCGCAGACAGCCGTGGACAATGAGCAGTTCTTC.

V is TRBV5-1 and J is TRBJ2-3; D is perhaps TRBD2 (5 bases). Germline V CDR1 and CDR2: SGHRS, YFSETQ. The CDR3 sequence is 12 residues long. V was trimmed by 4 bases and J by 4 bases, leaving 7 bases between them. CDR3 amino acids: CASSPRADTQYF. CDR3 in DNA: TGCGCCAGCAGCCCGAGGGCAGATACGCAGTATTTT.